The T cell receptor (beta chain) under discussion was sequenced for a study of T cell responses to AZD1222 COVID-19 vaccine. Study conclusions and caveats: Mapped onto spike, vaccine-associated CD4 TCRs spanned it and were dominant at 160-218 and 743-854.

Per the germline V gene, CDR1 is GTSNPN and CDR2 is SVGIG (reference sequence). CDR3 length: 15 amino acids. V was cut by 1 base and J by 0 bases, with 7 bases left in between. To note about this clone: Its specificity is not known.

Clones were read by immunoSEQ multiplex PCR, and TCRdb kept only the in-frame ones, dropping some. The sample records approximately 110,000 clones, roughly 84% being singletons. The sequence was obtained from an adult in good health. The chain has TRBV30 and TRBJ2-6; D is ambiguous. The source material was peripheral blood, sampled on day 0 of AZD1222 vaccination. CDR3 residues: CAWSGSYSGANVLTF. The CDR3 DNA is TGTGCCTGGAGTGGTTCGTACTCTGGGGCCAACGTCCTGACTTTC.